This passage covers 26 T cell receptor beta chains from one sample sequenced in a study of blood T cell repertoires in COVID-19. TCRdb's copy holds only in-frame clones and misses some; the assay was immunoSEQ multiplex PCR. The sample has about 280,000 clones, almost 85% seen once; the top ten hold less than 6.5%. Sequenced: peripheral blood. The receptor set was obtained from a man between 45 and 60 years old with active or convalescent COVID-19.

V and J are TRBV7-8 and TRBJ1-5; a possible D gene is TRBD1 (6 bases). The CDR3 has 14 residues. Germline CDR1 is SGHVS and CDR2 is FQNEAQ. Trimming shortened V by 6 bases and J by 2 bases, and 11 bases separated the two germline ends. In DNA form, the CDR3 reads TGTGCCAGCAGTCAACAGGGTGGCAATCAGCCCCAGCATTTT. Protein: CASSQQGGNQPQHF. Using reference TRBV7-8 and TRBJ1-5 for the parts outside the CDR3, the full variable domain is GAGVSQSPRYKVAKRGQDVALRCDPISGHVSLFWYQQALGQGPEFLTYFQNEAQLDKSGLPSDRFFAERPEGSVSTLKIQRTQQEDSAVYLCASSQQGGNQPQHFGDGTRLSIL.

The chain recombines TRBV2 with TRBJ1-2, with D possibly being TRBD1 (6 bases). CDR3 length equals 15 residues. Trimming stripped 2 bases from V and 7 bases from J, with 17 bases between. Germline V gene data show CDR1 as SNHLY and CDR2 as FYNNEI. The CDR3 protein is CASSESGTTSGGYTF. The CDR3 region has the DNA TGTGCCAGCAGTGAATCGGGGACAACTTCAGGTGGCTACACCTTC. The entire variable domain, with the rest obtained from reference TRBV2 and TRBJ1-2, is as follows: EPEVTQTPSHQVTQMGQEVILRCVPISNHLYFYWYRQILGQKVEFLVSFYNNEISEKSEIFDDQFSVERPDGSNFTLKIRSTKLEDSAMYFCASSESGTTSGGYTFGSGTRLTVV.

V gene TRBV7-2 combines with J gene TRBJ2-7; 10 positions match TRBD1. V lost 4 bases to trimming and J lost 5 bases; unmatched junction nucleotides: 8. Germline V gene data show CDR1 as SGHTA and CDR2 as FQGNSA. The CDR3 spans 15 residues. In nucleotides, the CDR3 is TGTGCCAGCAGCTCACCGGGACAGGGGATCCACGAGCAGTACTTC. It translates to CASSSPGQGIHEQYF.

This clone was observed a handful of times. V gene TRBV5-1 combines with J gene TRBJ1-1, with D possibly TRBD1 on 5 matching bases. Trimming removed 1 base at V and 7 bases at J, with 11 bases between. Germline V lookup: CDR1 SGHRS, CDR2 YFSETQ. The CDR3 contains 13 residues. The CDR3 coding sequence is TGCGCCAGCAGCTTGAGGGAGGGACGTGAAGCTTTCTTT. This codes for CASSLREGREAFF.

The chain employs TRBV29-1 and TRBJ2-5; D might be TRBD2 (5 bases). Looked up from germline, CDR1 is SQVTM and CDR2 is ANQGSEA. V lost 4 bases and J 3 bases, leaving 12 bases between the germline ends. The CDR3 is 13 amino acids. CDR3 protein: CSVGRRAEETQYF. As DNA, the CDR3 is TGCAGCGTTGGACGGCGGGCCGAAGAGACCCAGTACTTC.

The chain joins TRBV5-1 to TRBJ1-2; 9 bases align to TRBD1. The CDR3 has 14 residues. With V trimmed by 4 bases and J by 8 bases, 9 bases remained unmatched. Germline V gene sequence: CDR1 SGHRS, CDR2 YFSETQ. The CDR3 sequence is CASSPGQGTKGYTF. In DNA form, the CDR3 reads TGCGCCAGCAGCCCGGGACAGGGCACGAAGGGCTACACCTTC.

This rearrangement joins TRBV7-9 to TRBJ2-5, with TRBD1 as a possible D gene (6 bases). The CDR3 contains 12 residues. With 7 bases removed from V and 4 bases from J, the gap between germline ends came to 10 bases. CDR1 SEHNR and CDR2 FQNEAQ come from the germline V gene (reference sequence). This chain's CDR3 is CASMGTSETQYF. CDR3 sequence (DNA): TGTGCCAGCATGGGGACATCAGAGACCCAGTACTTC.

The chain combines TRBV5-1 with TRBJ2-3; unclear D gene. The CDR3 spans 13 residues. With 4 bases removed from V and 2 bases from J, the gap between germline ends came to 8 bases. Germline V gene data show CDR1 as SGHRS and CDR2 as YFSETQ. CDR3 sequence: CASSPLSTDTQYF. CDR3 sequence (DNA): TGCGCCAGCAGCCCCCTCTCCACAGATACGCAGTATTTT.

This chain connects TRBV7-9 to TRBJ2-3, with 9 bases identical to TRBD1. The CDR3 has 13 amino acids. CDR1 and CDR2 from the germline V gene are SEHNR and FQNEAQ (reference sequence). Trimming took 5 bases from V and 8 from J; bases not matched to a gene: 5. CDR3 protein: CASSRGQGVTQYF. As DNA, the CDR3 is TGTGCCAGCAGCCGGGGACAGGGCGTTACGCAGTATTTT.

The chain employs TRBV19 and TRBJ2-3; TRBD2 matches 9 bases. The CDR3 sequence is 15 residues long. CDR1 and CDR2 (germline): LNHDA, SQIVND (reference sequence). Trimming removed 6 bases from V and 2 bases from J; junction bases left unmatched: 6. The CDR3 bases are TGTGCCAGTAGGACGACTAGCGGCCCCACAGATACGCAGTATTTT. Residues: CASRTTSGPTDTQYF.

This clone was found once. The chain couples TRBV6-2 or TRBV6-3 to TRBJ1-6; maybe TRBD1 (6 bases). The CDR3 length is 15 residues. Trimming pared 1 base from V and 9 bases from J, leaving 13 bases between. Per the germline V gene, CDR1 is MNHEY and CDR2 is SVGEGT. The CDR3 DNA reads as TGTGCCAGCAGTTACTTGGGAATAGGGGGTTCACCCCTCCACTTT. Protein sequence: CASSYLGIGGSPLHF.

This chain connects TRBV6-5 to TRBJ1-6; D gene uncertain. This CDR3 is built from 16 residues. The V gene lost 2 bases and the J gene lost 8 bases, with 16 bases spanning the gap. Germline CDR1 and CDR2: MNHEY and SVGAGI. The CDR3, as DNA: TGTGCCAGCAGTTACGGTGAGCGGGGTTCCGATTCACCCCTCCACTTT. This sequence encodes CASSYGERGSDSPLHF.

This rearrangement joins TRBV10-3 to TRBJ2-3; 7 nucleotides match TRBD1. V gave up 7 bases and J gave up 2 bases; unmatched junction bases: 3. In germline, CDR1 is ENHRY, CDR2 SYGVKD. This CDR3 region has 13 residues. This CDR3 is CAIMGQITDTQYF. DNA for the CDR3: TGTGCCATCATGGGACAGATCACAGATACGCAGTATTTT.

V and J are TRBV6-6 and TRBJ1-4; D is possibly TRBD1 (6 bases). The CDR3 covers 16 residues. Deletions cut 2 bases from V and 3 bases from J, with 13 bases between. Germline V gene sequence: CDR1 MNHNY, CDR2 SVGAGI (reference sequence). The CDR3 nucleotides are TGTGCCAGCAGTTACGGGCAGGGGCAATCTAATGAAAAACTGTTTTTT. Amino acid sequence: CASSYGQGQSNEKLFF.

The chain carries TRBV9 and TRBJ2-3, with a tentative D call TRBD1 (6 bases). The CDR3 sequence is 17 residues long. Germline-derived CDR1 and CDR2 are SGDLS and YYNGEE. The V gene lost 1 base and the J gene lost 3 bases, with 18 bases spanning the gap. CDR3 region: CASSVPKDSPRTDTQYF. The CDR3 DNA sequence: TGTGCCAGCAGCGTACCCAAGGACAGTCCCCGTACAGATACGCAGTATTTT.

The chain uses TRBV30 and TRBJ1-4, with D possibly TRBD1 on 6 matching bases. The V end was cut by 7 bases, the J end by 3 bases, with 21 bases between. There are 16 residues in the CDR3. Germline loops: CDR1 GTSNPN, CDR2 SVGIG (reference sequence). The CDR3 DNA follows: TGTGCCTTTACGACTATAAACAGGGCTCCTAATGAAAAACTGTTTTTT. It codes for CAFTTINRAPNEKLFF.

This chain links TRBV4-1 with TRBJ2-3, with D perhaps TRBD1 (6 bases). This CDR3 spans 15 amino acids. V was clipped by 3 bases and J by 3 bases, with 13 bases between them. Germline V gene lookup returns CDR1 MGHRA and CDR2 YSYEKL. CDR3 in DNA: TGCGCCAGCAGCCATTCAGGGGTCCTAACAGATACGCAGTATTTT. Protein product: CASSHSGVLTDTQYF.

The chain is built from TRBV30 and TRBJ1-5; D is perhaps TRBD1 (6 bases). CDR3 length: 12 residues. CDR1 and CDR2 (germline): GTSNPN, SVGIG (reference sequence). This CDR3 reads CAWGPLHGPQHF. The CDR3 bases are TGTGCTTGGGGGCCTCTCCACGGGCCCCAGCATTTT.

The genes are TRBV14 and TRBJ1-2, with 9 bases identical to TRBD1. J lost 1 base, V lost 4 bases, and 7 bases had no gene match. Germline CDR1 SGHDN, CDR2 FVKESK. This CDR3 has 16 residues. The CDR3 sequence is CASSRQTGGFNYGYTF. Here the CDR3 DNA reads TGTGCCAGCAGCCGGCAAACAGGGGGCTTTAACTATGGCTACACCTTC.

The rearrangement joins TRBV7-2 to TRBJ2-1, with 10 bases matching TRBD2. The germline V gene encodes CDR1 SGHTA and CDR2 FQGNSA. After removal of 6 bases from V and 10 bases from J, the junction contained 12 bases not matched to a gene. The CDR3 has 15 amino acids. CDR3 bases: TGTGCCAGCAGACACAGCGGGAGGGGGAAGGGAGAGCAGTTCTTC. This encodes CASRHSGRGKGEQFF. Full variable domain (missing parts from reference TRBV7-2 and TRBJ2-1): GAGVSQSPSNKVTEKGKDVELRCDPISGHTALYWYRQSLGQGLEFLIYFQGNSAPDKSGLPSDRFSAERTGGSVSTLTIQRTQQEDSAVYLCASRHSGRGKGEQFFGPGTRLTVL.

The chain recombines TRBV27 with TRBJ2-3; 10 bases map to TRBD1. Germline loops: CDR1 MNHEY, CDR2 SMNVEV (reference sequence). The CDR3 is 18 amino acids. The V gene end was trimmed by 4 bases and the J gene end by 1 base; junction bases not matched to a gene: 11. DNA for the CDR3: TGTGCCAGCAGTTCCCCCTCGACAGGGGGCTGGGGCACAGATACGCAGTATTTT. It translates to CASSSPSTGGWGTDTQYF.

The gene calls are TRBV18 and TRBJ2-7; D is undetermined. The germline CDR1 and CDR2 sequences are KGHSH and LQKENI. The CDR3 is made up of 13 amino acids. V was pared by 4 bases and J by 6 bases, with 13 bases between. Written as DNA, the CDR3 is TGTGCCAGCTCACTATCCCCGAGGCGCGAGCAGTACTTC. Its translation: CASSLSPRREQYF.

The table lists this clone with a count of one. The V and J genes are TRBV2 and TRBJ2-3; 8 bases are a match to TRBD2. J gave up 3 bases and V 2 bases, and 4 bases lay outside the gene matches. Germline lookup yields CDR1 SNHLY and CDR2 FYNNEI. The CDR3 covers 15 residues. Written as DNA, the CDR3 is TGTGCCAGCAGTGAAACGAGCGGGAGAACAGATACGCAGTATTTT. Translated: CASSETSGRTDTQYF.

The CDR3 region has the DNA TGTGCCAGCAGCTTAGGCCAGCGGGATTACGAGCAGTACTTC. Translated: CASSLGQRDYEQYF. The chain carries TRBV7-9 and TRBJ2-7; TRBD2 matches 7 bases. The J segment lost 4 bases and the V segment lost 1 base, leaving 4 bases of the junction unmatched. This CDR3 is 14 amino acids long. Germline-derived CDR1 and CDR2 are SEHNR and FQNEAQ (reference sequence).

There are a few counts of this clone. J is TRBJ2-3 and V is TRBV27, with D possibly matching TRBD2 (7 bases). The CDR3 runs 14 residues. Between the trimmed V and J ends, which lost 6 bases and 6 bases, there was a span of 16 bases. Germline V gene lookup returns CDR1 MNHEY and CDR2 SMNVEV (reference sequence). Here the CDR3 DNA reads TGTGCCAGCAGGAGGGTAGGGGGGGCCGATACGCAGTATTTT. Translated, it gives CASRRVGGADTQYF.

The chain links TRBV6-4 to TRBJ1-1, with D possibly being TRBD1 (6 bases). Looked up from germline, CDR1 is MRHNA and CDR2 is SNTAGT. The CDR3 contains 14 residues. Deletions cut 6 bases from V and 4 bases from J, with 15 bases between. This CDR3 reads CASRADRSVTEAFF. The DNA of the CDR3 is TGTGCCAGCAGAGCTGACAGGTCCGTCACTGAAGCTTTCTTT.